Following are 18 T cell receptor beta chains from one sample sequenced in a study of blood T cells in healthy people across ages. It was with a sample-barcoded 5' primer and a J-beta primer mix that a second PCR of roughly 7 to 12 cycles was run. TCRdb called the 5' RACE reads again in MiXCR, with one record for every CDR3 protein. The sample lists hundreds of thousands of distinct CDR3 sequences, about 61% seen once, with more than 25% in the top ten. The sample was blood. All receptors come from a man aged 35-49 years in good health.

The rearrangement joins TRBV24-1 to TRBJ2-4; no firm D call. With the DNA end fitting TRBJ2-5 better, the J assignment may be wrong. Germline CDR1 reads KGHDR; CDR2 reads SFDVKD. The CDR3 consists of 13 residues. The CDR3 DNA follows: TGTGCCACCATGAGCAGTAACCAAGAGACCCAGTACTTC. Encoded protein: CATMSSNQETQYF.

The chain combines TRBV15 with TRBJ1-1; D call uncertain. Germline V gives CDR1 LNHNV, CDR2 YYDKDF (reference sequence). V was clipped by 0 bases and J by 10 bases, with 15 bases between them. This CDR3 has 14 amino acids. The CDR3 here is CATSRDWEGRRAFF. In DNA form, the CDR3 reads TGTGCCACCAGCAGAGATTGGGAGGGTAGAAGAGCTTTCTTT.

This clonotype has more than one count but fewer than ten. The rearrangement joins TRBV18 to TRBJ1-2; no clear D. CDR3 length: 14 amino acids. Germline CDR1 KGHSH, CDR2 LQKENI. V was cut by 3 bases and J by 4 bases, with 12 bases left in between. This CDR3 is CASSPYGAGYGYTF. CDR3 nucleotides: TGTGCCAGCTCACCTTACGGAGCAGGCTATGGCTACACCTTC.

The chain combines TRBV12-3 or TRBV12-4 with TRBJ2-7, with 13 positions matching TRBD2. V was pared by 6 bases and J by 3 bases, with 8 bases of the junction left unmatched. This CDR3 comprises 16 residues. CDR3 residues: CASRLAGTSGNYEQYF. The CDR3 region has the DNA TGTGCCAGCAGACTTGCCGGGACTAGCGGGAACTACGAGCAGTACTTC.

This chain connects TRBV3-1 to TRBJ2-3; D is possibly TRBD2 (6 bases). The CDR3 consists of 16 residues. Germline CDR1 is LGHDT and CDR2 is YNNKEL (reference sequence). V lost 4 bases and J 2 bases, leaving 16 bases between the germline ends. The CDR3 sequence: CASSRDRRVPTDTQYF. In DNA, the CDR3 is TGTGCCAGCAGCCGGGACCGGAGGGTACCCACAGATACGCAGTATTTT.

The rearrangement uses TRBV7-9 and TRBJ2-5; D is undetermined. Germline lookup yields CDR1 SEHNR and CDR2 FQNEAQ (reference sequence). V lost 5 bases and J lost 1, with 8 bases in between. CDR3 size: 13 residues. The CDR3 sequence: CASSVSSQETQYF. CDR3 nucleotide sequence: TGTGCCAGCAGCGTCTCTTCCCAAGAGACCCAGTACTTC. The full variable domain, in which reference TRBV7-9 and TRBJ2-5 provide the parts outside the CDR3, is DTGVSQNPRHKITKRGQNVTFRCDPISEHNRLYWYRQTLGQGPEFLTYFQNEAQLEKSRLLSDRFSAERPKGSFSTLEIQRTEQGDSAMYLCASSVSSQETQYFGPGTRLLVL.

A remark on this clonotype: This clone may be a read error of a much larger clone one base away. The V call is TRBV12-3 or TRBV12-4, the J call TRBJ1-1; D unclear. Deletions cut 0 bases from V and 6 bases from J, with 14 bases between. The CDR3 runs 15 residues. This chain's CDR3 is CASSLAKPAGAEAFF. The CDR3 coding sequence is TGTGCCAGCAGTTTAGCTAAGCCAGCCGGGGCTGAAGCTTTCTTT.

The chain has TRBV29-1 and TRBJ2-6, with D possibly matching TRBD1 (5 bases). Germline CDR1 reads SQVTM; CDR2 reads ANQGSEA. The CDR3 spans 14 residues. V dropped 2 bases and J dropped 2 bases, with 7 bases sitting between them. The CDR3 loop is CSVELGAGANVLTF. For the CDR3, the DNA is TGCAGCGTTGAATTAGGGGCTGGGGCCAACGTCCTGACTTTC.

In DNA, the CDR3 is TGTGCCAGCAGTGAGCCGACAGGGGGATTCTATGGCTACACCTTC. Protein sequence: CASSEPTGGFYGYTF. The V and J genes are TRBV2 and TRBJ1-2, with 9 bases identical to TRBD1. Per the germline V gene, CDR1 is SNHLY and CDR2 is FYNNEI. This CDR3 region has 15 residues. V gave up 3 bases and J gave up 4 bases; unmatched junction bases: 6.

This clonotype was detected only a few times. This chain joins TRBV6-1 and TRBJ2-3; TRBD2 matches 9 bases. V lost 0 bases to trimming and J lost 2 bases; unmatched junction nucleotides: 9. The length of the CDR3 is 18 residues. CDR1 MNHNS and CDR2 SASEGT come from the germline V gene. CDR3 region: CASSEAPLAGIFTDTQYF. The CDR3 nucleotides read TGTGCCAGCAGTGAAGCGCCGCTAGCGGGGATCTTCACAGATACGCAGTATTTT.

The CDR3 sequence: CASSTYKGQIYEQYF. As DNA, the CDR3 is TGTGCCAGCAGCACGTATAAGGGACAGATCTACGAGCAGTACTTC. J is TRBJ2-7 and V is TRBV7-6; TRBD1 aligns across 7 bases. Germline V gene sequence: CDR1 SGHVS, CDR2 FNYEAQ. V shed 5 bases and J 3 bases; nucleotides not matched to a gene: 10. The CDR3 covers 15 residues.

The rearrangement joins TRBV3-1 to TRBJ1-2, with 7 nucleotides matching TRBD1. V dropped 1 base and J dropped 5; count of bases not matched to a gene: 7. Germline values: CDR1 LGHDT, CDR2 YNNKEL (reference sequence). This CDR3 region has 15 residues. The CDR3 sequence is CASSQVNGQAYGYTF. DNA of the CDR3: TGTGCCAGCAGCCAAGTAAACGGACAGGCGTATGGCTACACCTTC.

The chain carries TRBV24-1 and TRBJ2-1, with D possibly being TRBD2 (8 bases). V lost 12 bases and J lost 10, with 18 bases in between. The CDR3 has 12 amino acids. Germline values: CDR1 KGHDR, CDR2 SFDVKD. The CDR3 DNA reads as TGTGCCGCGGGGGGACAGCCGTTCGAGCAGTTCTTC. As protein: CAAGGQPFEQFF.

This clonotype was seen a few times. The rearrangement links TRBV28 to TRBJ2-7; possible D gene TRBD2, 6 bases. The germline V gene has CDR1 MDHEN and CDR2 SYDVKM. The CDR3 totals 14 residues. The V and J ends lost 1 base and 6 bases respectively, with 13 bases between them. The CDR3 sequence: CASSLSQGLGEQYF. In DNA, the CDR3 is TGTGCCAGCAGTTTATCCCAGGGACTTGGCGAGCAGTACTTC.

The chain links TRBV10-3 to TRBJ1-5; 8 bases match TRBD1. Germline V gene sequence: CDR1 ENHRY, CDR2 SYGVKD. Unmatched junction bases numbered 5, after V lost 3 bases and J lost 7 bases. This CDR3 contains 14 residues. The CDR3 coding sequence is TGTGCCATCAGTGATCAGGGGGCAGGACAGCCCCAGCATTTT. This translates into CAISDQGAGQPQHF.

The chain couples TRBV6-6 to TRBJ1-4, with 8 bases fitting TRBD1. This CDR3 comprises 15 residues. The V and J ends lost 4 bases and 7 bases, in that order; junction bases with no gene match: 8. The germline V gene encodes CDR1 MNHNY and CDR2 SVGAGI (reference sequence). CDR3 sequence (DNA): TGTGCCAGCAGTTTCCTACAGGGGGTTGGTGAAAAACTGTTTTTT. Encoded protein: CASSFLQGVGEKLFF.

V and J are TRBV29-1 and TRBJ2-7, with D perhaps matching TRBD2 (6 bases). The CDR3 sequence is 15 residues long. Trimming shortened V by 3 bases and J by 3 bases, and 18 bases separated the two germline ends. Germline V gene sequence: CDR1 SQVTM, CDR2 ANQGSEA. The CDR3 sequence: CSVDAAGTGDYEQYF. CDR3 coding DNA: TGCAGCGTTGATGCGGCCGGGACGGGGGACTACGAGCAGTACTTC.

This clonotype was seen only a few times. This sequence joins TRBV6-5 and TRBJ2-1; TRBD1 matches at 7 bases. This CDR3 comprises 13 residues. Germline assignment: CDR1 MNHEY and CDR2 SVGAGI. The junction had 7 bases not matched to a gene; V was cut back by 8 bases and J by 6 bases. This CDR3 is CASFRQGFNEQFF. CDR3 DNA sequence: TGTGCCAGCTTCCGACAGGGTTTCAATGAGCAGTTCTTC.